Below, one TCR beta chain is given with its context. Germline CDR1 reads SGHDT; CDR2 reads YYEEEE. The CDR3 spans 17 residues. The V and J ends lost 0 bases and 2 bases, in that order; junction bases with no gene match: 9. This specimen comes from a study of blood T cell repertoires in COVID-19. Study-level background: Material from acute and convalescent COVID-19 was sourced from the United States, Italy and Spain. PBMCs, B-cell-depleted T cells, or T cells provided the cDNA or gDNA that made up the material.

As handled by the study authors: Estimation of nucleated cell counts was performed using reference gene primer amplification. Generated by immunoSEQ multiplex PCR, the TCRdb table keeps only in-frame clones and is missing some. V and J calls and clone size are copied from that table; D and trimming were computed from the DNA. The data hold around 53,000 clones, with about 83% observed a single time. The sequence was collected from a man in his fifties with acute or convalescent COVID-19. The specimen sequenced was peripheral blood. The genes are TRBV5-6 and TRBJ2-3; 7 nucleotides line up with TRBD2. CDR3 DNA: TGTGCCAGCAGCTTGGGACTAGCCGCCCTTTACACAGATACGCAGTATTTT. Its protein is CASSLGLAALYTDTQYF.